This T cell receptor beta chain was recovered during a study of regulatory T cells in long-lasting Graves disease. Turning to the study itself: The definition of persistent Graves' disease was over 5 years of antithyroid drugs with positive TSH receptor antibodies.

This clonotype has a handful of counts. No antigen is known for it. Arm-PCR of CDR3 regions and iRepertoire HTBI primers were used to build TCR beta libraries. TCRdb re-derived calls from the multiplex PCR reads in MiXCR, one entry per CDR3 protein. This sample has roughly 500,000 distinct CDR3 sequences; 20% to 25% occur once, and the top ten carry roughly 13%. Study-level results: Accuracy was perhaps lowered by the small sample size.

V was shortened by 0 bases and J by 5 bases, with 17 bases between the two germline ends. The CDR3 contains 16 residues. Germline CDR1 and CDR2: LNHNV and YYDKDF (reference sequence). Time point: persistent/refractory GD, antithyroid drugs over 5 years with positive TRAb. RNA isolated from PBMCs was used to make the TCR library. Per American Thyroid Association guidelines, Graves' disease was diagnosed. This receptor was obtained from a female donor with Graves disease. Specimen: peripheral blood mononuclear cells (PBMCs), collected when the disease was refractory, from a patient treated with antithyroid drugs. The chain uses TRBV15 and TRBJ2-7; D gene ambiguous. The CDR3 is CATSRELLGQRHEQYF. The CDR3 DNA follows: TGTGCCACCAGCAGAGAGCTTTTGGGCCAGAGGCACGAGCAGTACTTC.